This T cell receptor beta chain was documented in a study of T cells in Graves' hyperthyroidism and ophthalmopathy. The CDR3 runs to 14 residues. Trimming took 1 base from V and 5 from J, leaving 11 bases between them. Amplification targeted TCR beta CDR3 regions from RNA transcripts. TCR CDR3 underwent first-round RT-PCR with the HTBI primer set. TCRdb reprocessed the multiplex PCR reads with MiXCR, giving one entry per CDR3 protein. The repertoire has hundreds of thousands of distinct CDR3 sequences, 15% to 18% of them found once; the top ten carry less than 15%. This clonotype has a handful of counts.

Sequenced: blood. The clonotype originates from a woman younger than 35 with Graves' hyperthyroidism. This sequence joins TRBV12-3 or TRBV12-4 and TRBJ2-5, with D perhaps assigned TRBD1 or TRBD2 (6 bases each). CDR3 protein: CASSLVWGAETQYF. DNA for the CDR3: TGTGCCAGCAGTTTAGTATGGGGGGCCGAGACCCAGTACTTC.